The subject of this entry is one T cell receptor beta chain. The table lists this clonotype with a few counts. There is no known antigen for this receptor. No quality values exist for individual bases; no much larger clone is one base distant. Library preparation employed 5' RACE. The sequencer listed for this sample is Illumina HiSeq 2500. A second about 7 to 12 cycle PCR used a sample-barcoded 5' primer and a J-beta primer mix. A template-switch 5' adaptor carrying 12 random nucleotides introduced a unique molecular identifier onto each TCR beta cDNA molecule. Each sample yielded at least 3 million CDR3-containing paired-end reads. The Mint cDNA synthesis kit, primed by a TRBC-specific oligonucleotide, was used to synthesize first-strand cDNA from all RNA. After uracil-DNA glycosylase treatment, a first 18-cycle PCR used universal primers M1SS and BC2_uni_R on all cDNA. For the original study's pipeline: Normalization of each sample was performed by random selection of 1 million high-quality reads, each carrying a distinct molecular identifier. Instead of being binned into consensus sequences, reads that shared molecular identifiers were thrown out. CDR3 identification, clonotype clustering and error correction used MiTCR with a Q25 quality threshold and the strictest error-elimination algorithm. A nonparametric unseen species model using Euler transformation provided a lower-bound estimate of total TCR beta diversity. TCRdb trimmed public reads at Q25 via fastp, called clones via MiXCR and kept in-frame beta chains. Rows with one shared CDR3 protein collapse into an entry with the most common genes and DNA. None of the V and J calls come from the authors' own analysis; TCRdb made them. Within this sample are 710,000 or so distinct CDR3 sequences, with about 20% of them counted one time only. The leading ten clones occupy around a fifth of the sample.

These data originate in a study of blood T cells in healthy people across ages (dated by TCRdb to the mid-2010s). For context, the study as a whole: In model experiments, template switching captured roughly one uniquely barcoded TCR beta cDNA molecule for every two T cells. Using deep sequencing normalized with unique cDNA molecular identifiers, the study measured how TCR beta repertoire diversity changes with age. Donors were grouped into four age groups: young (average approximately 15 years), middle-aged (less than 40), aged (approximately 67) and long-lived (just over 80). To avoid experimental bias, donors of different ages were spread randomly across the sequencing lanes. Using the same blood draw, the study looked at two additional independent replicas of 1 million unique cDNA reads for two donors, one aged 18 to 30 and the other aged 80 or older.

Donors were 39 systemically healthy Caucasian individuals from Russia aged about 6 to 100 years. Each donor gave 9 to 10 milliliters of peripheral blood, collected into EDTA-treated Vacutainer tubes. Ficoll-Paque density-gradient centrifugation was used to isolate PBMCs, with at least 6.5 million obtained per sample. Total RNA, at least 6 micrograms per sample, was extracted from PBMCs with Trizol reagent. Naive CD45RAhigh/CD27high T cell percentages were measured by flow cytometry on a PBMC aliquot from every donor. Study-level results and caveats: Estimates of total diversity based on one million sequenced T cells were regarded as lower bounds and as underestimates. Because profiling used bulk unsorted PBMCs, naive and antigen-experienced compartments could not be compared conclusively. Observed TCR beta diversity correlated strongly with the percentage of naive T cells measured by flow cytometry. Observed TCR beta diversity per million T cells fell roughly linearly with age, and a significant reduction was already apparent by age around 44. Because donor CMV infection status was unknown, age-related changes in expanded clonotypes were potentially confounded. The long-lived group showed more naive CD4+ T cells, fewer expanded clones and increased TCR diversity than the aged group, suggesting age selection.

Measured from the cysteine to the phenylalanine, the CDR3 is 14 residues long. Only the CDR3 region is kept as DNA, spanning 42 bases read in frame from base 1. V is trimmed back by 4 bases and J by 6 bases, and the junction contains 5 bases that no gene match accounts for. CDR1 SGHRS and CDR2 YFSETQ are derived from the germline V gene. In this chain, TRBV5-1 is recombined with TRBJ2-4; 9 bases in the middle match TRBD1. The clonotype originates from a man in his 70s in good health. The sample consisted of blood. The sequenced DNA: TGCGCCAGCAGCCTGGGACAGGGAGTAAACATTCAGTACTTC. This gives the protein CASSLGQGVNIQYF.